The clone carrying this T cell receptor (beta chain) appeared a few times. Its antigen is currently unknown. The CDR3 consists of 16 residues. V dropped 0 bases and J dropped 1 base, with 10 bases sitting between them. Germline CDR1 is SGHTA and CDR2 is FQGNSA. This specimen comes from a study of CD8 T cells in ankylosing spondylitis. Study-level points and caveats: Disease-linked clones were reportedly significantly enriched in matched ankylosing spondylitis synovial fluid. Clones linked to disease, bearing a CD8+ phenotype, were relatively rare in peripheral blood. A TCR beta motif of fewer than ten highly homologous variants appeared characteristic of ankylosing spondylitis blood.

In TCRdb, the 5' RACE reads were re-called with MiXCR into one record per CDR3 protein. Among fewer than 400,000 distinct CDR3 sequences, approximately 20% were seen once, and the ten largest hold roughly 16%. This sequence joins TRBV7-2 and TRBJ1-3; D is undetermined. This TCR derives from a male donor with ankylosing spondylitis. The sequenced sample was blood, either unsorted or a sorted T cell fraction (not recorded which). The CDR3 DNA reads TGTGCCAGCAGCTTAGCCGGTACCGGGTCTGGAAACACCATATATTTT. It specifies CASSLAGTGSGNTIYF.